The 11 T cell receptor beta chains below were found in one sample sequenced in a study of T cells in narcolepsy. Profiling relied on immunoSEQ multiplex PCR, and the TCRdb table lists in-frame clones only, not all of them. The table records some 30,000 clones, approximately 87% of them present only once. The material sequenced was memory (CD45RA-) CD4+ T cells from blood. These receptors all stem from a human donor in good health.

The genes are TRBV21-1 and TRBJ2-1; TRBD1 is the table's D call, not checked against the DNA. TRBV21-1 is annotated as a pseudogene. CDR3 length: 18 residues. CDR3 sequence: CASSTLLERQIQDNEQFF. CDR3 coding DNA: TGTGCCAGCAGCACACTACTTGAACGACAGATACAGGACAATGAGCAGTTCTTC.

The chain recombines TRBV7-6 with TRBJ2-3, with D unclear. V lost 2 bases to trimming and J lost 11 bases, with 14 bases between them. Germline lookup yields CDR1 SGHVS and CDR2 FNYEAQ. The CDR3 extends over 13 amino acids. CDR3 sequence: CASSLTSRERQYF. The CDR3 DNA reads TGTGCCAGCAGCTTAACGTCTCGCGAACGGCAGTATTTT.

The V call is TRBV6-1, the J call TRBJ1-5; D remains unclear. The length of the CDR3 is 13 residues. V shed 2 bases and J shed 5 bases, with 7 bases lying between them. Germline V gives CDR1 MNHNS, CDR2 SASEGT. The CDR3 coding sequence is TGTGCCAGCAGTGAATTATCGGATCAGCCCCAGCATTTT. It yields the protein CASSELSDQPQHF.

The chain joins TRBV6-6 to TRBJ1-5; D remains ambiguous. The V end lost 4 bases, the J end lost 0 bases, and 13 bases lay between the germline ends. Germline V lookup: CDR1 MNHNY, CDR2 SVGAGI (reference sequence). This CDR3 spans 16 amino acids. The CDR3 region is CASSSTTDISNQPQHF. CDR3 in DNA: TGTGCCAGCAGTTCCACTACAGACATTAGCAATCAGCCCCAGCATTTT.

CDR3 sequence reads: CASSASWGVGYTF. CDR3 in DNA: TGTGCCAGCAGTGCAAGCTGGGGGGTCGGCTACACCTTC. The chain employs TRBV25-1 and TRBJ1-2, with D maybe TRBD1 (5 bases). CDR1 is MGHDK and CDR2 is SYGVNS in the germline V gene. The CDR3 contains 13 residues. Deletions cut 4 bases from V and 8 bases from J, with 14 bases between.

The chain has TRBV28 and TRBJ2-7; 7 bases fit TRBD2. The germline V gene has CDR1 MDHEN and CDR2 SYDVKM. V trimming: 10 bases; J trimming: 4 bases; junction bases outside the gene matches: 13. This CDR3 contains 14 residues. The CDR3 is CAIAPSGGRYEQYF. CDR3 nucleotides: TGTGCCATCGCACCTAGCGGCGGGAGATACGAGCAGTACTTC. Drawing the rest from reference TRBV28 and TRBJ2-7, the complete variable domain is DVKVTQSSRYLVKRTGEKVFLECVQDMDHENMFWYRQDPGLGLRLIYFSYDVKMKEKGDIPEGYSVSREKKERFSLILESASTNQTSMYLCAIAPSGGRYEQYFGPGTRLTVT.

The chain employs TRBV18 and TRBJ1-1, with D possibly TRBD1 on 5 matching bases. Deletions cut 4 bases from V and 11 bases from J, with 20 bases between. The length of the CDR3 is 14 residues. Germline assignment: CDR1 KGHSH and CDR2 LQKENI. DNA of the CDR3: TGTGCCAGCTCACAAGGGGACGGAGGACAAACTGCTTTCTTT. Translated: CASSQGDGGQTAFF.

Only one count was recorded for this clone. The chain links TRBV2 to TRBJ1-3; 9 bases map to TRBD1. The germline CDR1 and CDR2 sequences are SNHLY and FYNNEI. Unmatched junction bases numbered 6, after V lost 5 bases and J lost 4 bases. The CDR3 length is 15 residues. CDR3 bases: TGTGCCAGCAGTCTGGACAGGGGAGCGGGAAACACCATATATTTT. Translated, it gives CASSLDRGAGNTIYF.

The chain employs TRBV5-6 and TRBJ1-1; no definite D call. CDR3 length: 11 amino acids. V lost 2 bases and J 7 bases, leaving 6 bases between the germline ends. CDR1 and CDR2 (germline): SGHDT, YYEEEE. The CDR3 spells CASSFIHEAFF. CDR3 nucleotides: TGTGCCAGCAGCTTTATCCATGAAGCTTTCTTT.

The CDR3 protein is CASSLRQAGNREFEQYF. In DNA form, the CDR3 reads TGTGCCAGCAGCCTAAGGCAGGCAGGGAATAGAGAGTTCGAGCAGTACTTC. V and J are TRBV28 and TRBJ2-7; D is possibly TRBD1 (5 bases). V lost 6 bases, J lost 6 bases, and 27 bases lay in between. From germline, CDR1 is MDHEN and CDR2 SYDVKM. The CDR3 covers 17 residues.

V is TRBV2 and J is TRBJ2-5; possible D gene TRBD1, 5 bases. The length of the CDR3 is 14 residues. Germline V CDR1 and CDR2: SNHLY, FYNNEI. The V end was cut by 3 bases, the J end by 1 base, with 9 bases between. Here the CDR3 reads CASSERQGQETQYF. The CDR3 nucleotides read TGTGCCAGCAGTGAGCGGCAGGGCCAAGAGACCCAGTACTTC.